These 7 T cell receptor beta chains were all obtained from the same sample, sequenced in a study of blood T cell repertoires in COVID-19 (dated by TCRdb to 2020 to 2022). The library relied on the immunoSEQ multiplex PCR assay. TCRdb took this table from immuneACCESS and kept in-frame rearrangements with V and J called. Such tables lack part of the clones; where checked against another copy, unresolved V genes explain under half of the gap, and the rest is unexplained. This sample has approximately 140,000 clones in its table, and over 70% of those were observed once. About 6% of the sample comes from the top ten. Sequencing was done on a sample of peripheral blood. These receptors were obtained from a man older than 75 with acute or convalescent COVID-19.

The CDR3 sequence: CASSLGQPNYGYTF. The CDR3, as DNA: TGTGCCAGCAGCTTAGGACAGCCGAACTATGGCTACACCTTC. This chain joins TRBV7-9 and TRBJ1-2, with D maybe TRBD1 (5 bases). Trimming shortened V by 1 base and J by 2 bases, and 8 bases separated the two germline ends. The CDR3 runs to 14 residues. The germline V gene encodes CDR1 SEHNR and CDR2 FQNEAQ (reference sequence).

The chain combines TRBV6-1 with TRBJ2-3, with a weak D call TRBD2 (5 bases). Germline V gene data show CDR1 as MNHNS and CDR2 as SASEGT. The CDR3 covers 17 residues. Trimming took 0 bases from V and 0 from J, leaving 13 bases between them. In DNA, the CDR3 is TGTGCCAGCAGTGAAGCTTGGCGGGTGGCTAGCACAGATACGCAGTATTTT. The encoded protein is CASSEAWRVASTDTQYF.

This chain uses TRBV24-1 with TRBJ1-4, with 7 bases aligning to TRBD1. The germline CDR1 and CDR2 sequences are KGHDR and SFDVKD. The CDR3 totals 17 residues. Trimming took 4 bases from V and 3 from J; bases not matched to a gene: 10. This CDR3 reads CATSDTPTGTANEKLFF. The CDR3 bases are TGTGCCACCAGTGACACCCCTACCGGGACAGCTAATGAAAAACTGTTTTTT.

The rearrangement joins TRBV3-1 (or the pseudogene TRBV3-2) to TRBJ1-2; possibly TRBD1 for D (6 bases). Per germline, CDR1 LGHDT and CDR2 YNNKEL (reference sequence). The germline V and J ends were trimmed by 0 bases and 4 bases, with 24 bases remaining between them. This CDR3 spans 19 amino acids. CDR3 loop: CASSQDRGIGGALGYGYTF. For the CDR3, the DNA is TGTGCCAGCAGCCAAGATAGGGGTATAGGGGGGGCGCTCGGCTATGGCTACACCTTC.

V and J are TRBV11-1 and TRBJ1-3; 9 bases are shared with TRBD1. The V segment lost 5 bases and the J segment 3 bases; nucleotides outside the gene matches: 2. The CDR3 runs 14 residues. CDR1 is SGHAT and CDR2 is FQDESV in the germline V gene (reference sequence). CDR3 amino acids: CASSRTGVGNTIYF. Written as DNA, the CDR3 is TGTGCCAGCAGCCGGACAGGGGTTGGAAACACCATATATTTT.

CDR3 in amino acids: CASSQSPGQGRTGELFF. DNA for the CDR3: TGTGCCAGCAGCCAAAGCCCGGGACAGGGTCGTACCGGGGAGCTGTTTTTT. The V gene is TRBV3-1 (or the pseudogene TRBV3-2), the J gene TRBJ2-2; 9 bases line up with TRBD1. J was trimmed by 5 bases and V by 2 bases; bases with no gene match: 9. The CDR3 length is 17 residues. CDR1 and CDR2 from the germline V gene are LGHDT and YNNKEL (reference sequence).

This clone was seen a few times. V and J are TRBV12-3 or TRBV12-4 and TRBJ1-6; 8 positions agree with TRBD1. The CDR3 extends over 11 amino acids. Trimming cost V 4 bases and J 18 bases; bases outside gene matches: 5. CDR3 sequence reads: CASSSGQGNHF. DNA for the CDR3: TGTGCCAGCAGTTCTGGACAGGGCAACCACTTT.